Following are 6 T cell receptor beta chains from one sample sequenced in a study of immune evolution from preneoplasia to lung adenocarcinoma. Profiling relied on immunoSEQ multiplex PCR, and the TCRdb table lists in-frame clones only, not all of them. The data show roughly 9,900 clones, around 90% seen once. The specimen sequenced was FFPE invasive lung adenocarcinoma tissue. The receptors shown here come from a person aged 70 to 80 with invasive lung adenocarcinoma. Some clones in this sample may be carry-over from other donors' samples.

The chain recombines TRBV11-1 with TRBJ2-1; weak D call: TRBD1 (6 bases). This CDR3 comprises 15 residues. Trimming cost V 5 bases and J 2 bases, with 13 bases left between them. Germline V gives CDR1 SGHAT, CDR2 FQDESV (reference sequence). The CDR3: CASSPRDRTYNEQFF. The CDR3 DNA sequence: TGTGCCAGCAGCCCCCGTGACAGGACCTACAATGAGCAGTTCTTC. The whole variable domain, filled in from reference TRBV11-1 and TRBJ2-1, reads EAEVAQSPRYKITEKSQAVAFWCDPISGHATLYWYRQILGQGPELLVQFQDESVVDDSQLPKDRFSAERLKGVDSTLKIQPAELGDSAMYLCASSPRDRTYNEQFFGPGTRLTVL.

This chain links TRBV5-1 with TRBJ2-3, with 9 bases matching TRBD2. Germline V gene sequence: CDR1 SGHRS, CDR2 YFSETQ. CDR3 length: 15 amino acids. Trimming cost V 0 bases and J 4 bases; bases outside gene matches: 3. CDR3 sequence reads: CASSLGRGGSDTQYF. The CDR3 nucleotides read TGCGCCAGCAGCTTGGGGCGGGGGGGGTCAGATACGCAGTATTTT.

The genes are TRBV9 and TRBJ2-5; 11 bases fit TRBD2. The CDR3 runs 14 residues. The junction had 5 bases not matched to a gene; V was cut back by 3 bases and J by 7 bases. Per the germline V gene, CDR1 is SGDLS and CDR2 is YYNGEE. DNA for the CDR3: TGTGCCAGCAGCGCCGGGACTAGCGGCGCGACCCAGTACTTC. This encodes CASSAGTSGATQYF. Supplemented by reference TRBV9 and TRBJ2-5, the full variable domain reads DSGVTQTPKHLITATGQRVTLRCSPRSGDLSVYWYQQSLDQGLQFLIQYYNGEERAKGNILERFSAQQFPDLHSELNLSSLELGDSALYFCASSAGTSGATQYFGPGTRLLVL.

The chain has TRBV7-9 and TRBJ2-1; TRBD2 agrees at 12 bases. From germline, CDR1 is SEHNR and CDR2 FQNEAQ (reference sequence). The V gene end was trimmed by 5 bases and the J gene end by 9 bases; junction bases not matched to a gene: 17. This CDR3 has 18 amino acids. The CDR3 DNA reads TGTGCCAGCAGCACTCCTAGCGGGAGGGTGCTTCGCGGTAGTGAGCAGTTCTTC. Protein: CASSTPSGRVLRGSEQFF.

V gene TRBV29-1 combines with J gene TRBJ1-4; maybe TRBD1 (5 bases). The CDR3 sequence is 14 residues long. The germline CDR1 and CDR2 sequences are SQVTM and ANQGSEA. V was trimmed by 3 bases and J by 2 bases, leaving 10 bases between them. The CDR3 region has the DNA TGCAGCGTTGAGGGGGGAGCTACTAATGAAAAACTGTTTTTT. Translated, it gives CSVEGGATNEKLFF.

The gene calls are TRBV10-1 and TRBJ1-1; 8 bases line up with TRBD1. CDR1 WNHNN and CDR2 SYGVQD come from the germline V gene (reference sequence). The CDR3 runs to 14 residues. V trimming: 6 bases; J trimming: 3 bases; junction bases outside the gene matches: 6. CDR3 loop: CASREDREDTEAFF. The CDR3 coding sequence is TGCGCCAGCAGGGAGGACAGGGAGGACACTGAAGCTTTCTTT.